What follows are 14 T cell receptor beta chains derived from one specimen sequenced in a study of T cell repertoires in cytomegalovirus infection. TCRdb ran MiXCR on the reads and lists one entry per CDR3 protein. The profile shows around 750,000 distinct CDR3 sequences, 32% of them singletons. No antigen has been assigned to these receptors. The sequencing here drew on cultured CD8+ T cells from PBMCs, taken from culture after CMV antigen stimulation. These receptor sequences come from a human donor in good health (CMV status not recorded). Some clones in this sample may be carry-over from other donors' samples.

V usage is TRBV29-1 and J usage is TRBJ1-1; TRBD1 matches at 10 bases. This CDR3 contains 13 residues. From germline, CDR1 is SQVTM and CDR2 ANQGSEA. Trimming removed 6 bases from V and 4 bases from J; junction bases left unmatched: 5. The CDR3 loop reads CSVPRTGGTEAFF. As DNA, the CDR3 is TGCAGCGTCCCCAGGACAGGGGGCACTGAAGCTTTCTTT. The whole variable domain, remainder taken from reference TRBV29-1 and TRBJ1-1, is SAVISQKPSRDICQRGTSLTIQCQVDSQVTMMFWYRQQPGQSLTLIATANQGSEATYESGFVIDKFPISRPNLTFSTLTVSNMSPEDSSIYLCSVPRTGGTEAFFGQGTRLTVV.

This clonotype was found a few times. The chain couples TRBV6-2 or TRBV6-3 to TRBJ2-1; D perhaps matches TRBD2 (6 bases). The V end was cut by 3 bases, the J end by 8 bases, with 38 bases between. Germline V gives CDR1 MNHEY, CDR2 SVGEGT. CDR3 length: 22 residues. The CDR3 region has the DNA TGTGCCAGCAGTTATTCGGTGGAATGGATTGCGAGCGGGTCCCGCCGTGTAGATGAGCAGTTCTTC. Translation: CASSYSVEWIASGSRRVDEQFF.

This clonotype has more than one count but fewer than ten. The chain uses TRBV7-8 and TRBJ2-3; D may be TRBD1 (5 bases). Trimming pared 0 bases from V and 0 bases from J, leaving 10 bases between. This CDR3 spans 16 amino acids. The germline V gene has CDR1 SGHVS and CDR2 FQNEAQ. The CDR3 is CASSLALGASTDTQYF. CDR3 in DNA: TGTGCCAGCAGCTTAGCGTTAGGGGCTAGCACAGATACGCAGTATTTT.

This clonotype occurred many times. The rearrangement uses TRBV7-9 and TRBJ2-2; 8 bases line up with TRBD2. Germline CDR1 reads SEHNR; CDR2 reads FQNEAQ (reference sequence). J lost 3 bases, V lost 7 bases, and 4 bases had no gene match. The CDR3 covers 14 residues. In DNA form, the CDR3 reads TGTGCCAGCACGCGGGGGGCCGACACCGGGGAGCTGTTTTTT. This encodes CASTRGADTGELFF. Variable domain in full (rest from reference TRBV7-9 and TRBJ2-2): DTGVSQNPRHKITKRGQNVTFRCDPISEHNRLYWYRQTLGQGPEFLTYFQNEAQLEKSRLLSDRFSAERPKGSFSTLEIQRTEQGDSAMYLCASTRGADTGELFFGEGSRLTVL.

A remark on this clonotype: Relative to the germline gene, one junction end is altered; a read error may explain this. The gene calls are TRBV14 and TRBJ1-3; D is ambiguous. Germline V lookup: CDR1 SGHDN, CDR2 FVKESK. The CDR3 totals 15 residues. CDR3 nucleotides: TGTGCCAGCAGCAAAGACGGGAACTCTGGAAACACCATATATTTT. Translation: CASSKDGNSGNTIYF.

Only a few counts were recorded for this clonotype. V is TRBV10-3 and J is TRBJ2-3; 7 bases are shared with TRBD2. Trimming at V came to 11 bases and at J to 2 bases, leaving 10 bases not matched to a gene. Germline-derived CDR1 and CDR2 are ENHRY and SYGVKD. This CDR3 is 14 amino acids long. The CDR3 loop reads CAGNERGPTDTQYF. The CDR3 coding sequence is TGTGCCGGCAATGAGCGGGGCCCCACAGATACGCAGTATTTT.

The chain carries TRBV27 and TRBJ2-5; 12 bases agree with TRBD2. This CDR3 region has 17 residues. Unmatched junction bases numbered 11, after V lost 4 bases and J lost 5 bases. Germline CDR1 is MNHEY and CDR2 is SMNVEV (reference sequence). CDR3: CASSSGTSGWGAETQYF. CDR3 nucleotides: TGTGCCAGCAGTTCCGGGACTAGCGGGTGGGGGGCGGAGACCCAGTACTTC.

The J gene is TRBJ2-5, the V gene TRBV6-5; D is undetermined. The CDR3 contains 17 residues. The germline gives CDR1 MNHEY, CDR2 SVGAGI. Trimming shortened V by 0 bases and J by 7 bases, and 21 bases separated the two germline ends. CDR3 protein: CASSYSIRNTKIGTQYF. The CDR3 bases are TGTGCCAGCAGTTACTCGATTAGGAATACTAAGATTGGGACCCAGTACTTC.

V and J are TRBV10-3 and TRBJ2-1; TRBD2 agrees at 9 bases. The CDR3 runs to 16 residues. V trimming: 0 bases; J trimming: 7 bases; junction bases outside the gene matches: 7. CDR1 ENHRY and CDR2 SYGVKD come from the germline V gene. The CDR3 DNA is TGTGCCATCAGTGAGTCTGGCGGGGGGGCTAAGAATGAGCAGTTCTTC. Translation gives CAISESGGGAKNEQFF.

This clonotype came up a few times. The J gene is TRBJ1-1, the V gene TRBV5-4; D uncertain. Germline CDR1 is SGHNT and CDR2 is YYREEE (reference sequence). The germline V and J ends were trimmed by 1 base and 6 bases, with 22 bases remaining between them. The CDR3 is 17 residues long. CDR3 in amino acids: CASSLIGKGSWLPEAFF. The CDR3 region has the DNA TGTGCCAGCAGCTTGATTGGGAAGGGATCGTGGTTACCTGAAGCTTTCTTT.

The chain links TRBV28 to TRBJ2-3; D remains ambiguous. The CDR3 sequence is 14 residues long. V shed 6 bases and J shed 1 base, with 11 bases lying between them. The germline gives CDR1 MDHEN, CDR2 SYDVKM. CDR3 protein: CASSIDEGTDTQYF. In DNA form, the CDR3 reads TGTGCCAGCAGCATCGACGAGGGCACAGATACGCAGTATTTT.

This rearrangement joins TRBV28 to TRBJ2-1; D possibly corresponds to TRBD2 (6 bases). V lost 7 bases and J lost 5, with 15 bases in between. The CDR3 sequence is 14 residues long. Per germline, CDR1 MDHEN and CDR2 SYDVKM. CDR3 in DNA: TGTGCCAGCAAAGGGCCTAGCGACAACAATGAGCAGTTCTTC. It is translated as CASKGPSDNNEQFF.

The chain links TRBV9 to TRBJ1-5; the D gene is possibly TRBD1 (5 bases). V dropped 0 bases and J dropped 3 bases, with 10 bases sitting between them. Germline CDR1 SGDLS, CDR2 YYNGEE. The CDR3 extends over 15 amino acids. CDR3 sequence: CASSVEGDLNQPQHF. The CDR3 DNA sequence: TGTGCCAGCAGCGTAGAAGGGGACCTCAATCAGCCCCAGCATTTT.

The J gene is TRBJ1-4, the V gene TRBV7-8, with D uncertain. Per germline, CDR1 SGHVS and CDR2 FQNEAQ. This CDR3 is built from 15 residues. V lost 5 bases and J lost 3, with 13 bases in between. CDR3 in DNA: TGTGCCAGCAGCAATCCGGACTCGTCTAATGAAAAACTGTTTTTT. Amino acids: CASSNPDSSNEKLFF. The entire variable domain, with the rest obtained from reference TRBV7-8 and TRBJ1-4, is as follows: GAGVSQSPRYKVAKRGQDVALRCDPISGHVSLFWYQQALGQGPEFLTYFQNEAQLDKSGLPSDRFFAERPEGSVSTLKIQRTQQEDSAVYLCASSNPDSSNEKLFFGSGTQLSVL.